The next 4 T cell receptor beta chains were all read from a single sample in a study of tumor-infiltrating lymphocytes in primary liver carcinoma. A constant-region primer served to make TCR beta cDNA from 500 to 550 ng total RNA. Investigators got TCR beta libraries out of three nested multiplex PCR rounds, done with slightly modified ARM-PCR. Investigators reported that the first two PCR rounds, at around 9 cycles each, used TRBV1-TRBV30 forward primers with a C-beta reverse primer. TCRdb re-called the multiplex PCR reads through MiXCR, storing one row per CDR3 protein. The repertoire holds some 120,000 distinct CDR3 sequences, with 65% as singletons. Co-extraction yielded RNA and DNA from approximately 20-30 mg of unsorted bulk tissue. Material for sequencing was liver tumor tissue from sampling region 1. The subset here: tumor region T1, superior pole. The source of these receptors is a woman aged 55 to 70 with primary liver carcinoma and hepatitis B virus infection.

V and J are TRBV6-5 and TRBJ2-1, with TRBD2 identical over 7 bases. This CDR3 has 13 amino acids. CDR1 and CDR2 from the germline V gene are MNHEY and SVGAGI. V shed 6 bases and J 16 bases; nucleotides not matched to a gene: 15. The CDR3 DNA reads TGTGCCAGCAGCCACGGACTAGACGGTGAGAAATTCTTC. Translating gives CASSHGLDGEKFF.

Comment on this clonotype: A read error may explain this, as a much larger clone is one base away. The J gene is TRBJ2-7, the V gene TRBV6-5; 9 positions agree with TRBD2. Per the germline V gene, CDR1 is MNHEY and CDR2 is SVGAGI. The length of the CDR3 is 16 residues. The CDR3 region has the DNA TGTGCCAGCAGCCGATATAGCGGGAGCCCTCGGTACGAGCATTACTTC. It specifies CASSRYSGSPRYEHYF.

As to this clonotype: A much larger clone sits a single nucleotide away, making a read error possible. V gene TRBV12-3 or TRBV12-4 combines with J gene TRBJ2-1; possible D gene TRBD1, 5 bases. The V and J ends lost 4 bases and 9 bases respectively, with 13 bases between them. The CDR3 loop spans 13 amino acids. The CDR3 spells CASSSFLGVEQFF. The CDR3 nucleotides are TGTGCCAGCAGTTCATTTTTAGGGGTTGAGCAGTTCTTC.

As concerns this clonotype: This CDR3 is missing its conserved last phenylalanine or tryptophan, likely due to a read error. CDR3 residues: CSVGPGGAGSYVQYI. CDR3 coding DNA: TGCAGCGTTGGCCCAGGGGGCGCTGGCTCCTACGTGCAGTACATC. The genes are TRBV29-1 and TRBJ2-7; 8 positions match TRBD1. CDR1 and CDR2 (germline): SQVTM, ANQGSEA. CDR3 length equals 15 residues.